This T cell receptor (beta chain) is drawn from a study of type 1 regulatory T cells. Study-wide context: An in vitro protocol generated T-allo10, a Tr1-enriched, alloantigen-specific CD4 T cell product.

TCRdb itself ran the reads through MiXCR, one entry per CDR3 protein. The data show 60,000 to 75,000 distinct CDR3 sequences, less than 25% seen once. Findings and caveats of the study: Compared with non-Tr1 cells, Tr1 cells showed a narrower TCR repertoire.

The V end was cut by 6 bases, the J end by 3 bases, with 2 bases between. In germline, CDR1 is MNHEY, CDR2 SVGAGI. The CDR3 loop spans 11 amino acids. This clonotype was counted a few times. The antigen is undetermined. The chain carries TRBV6-5 and TRBJ2-2, with D unclear. Material: cultured type 1 regulatory T (Tr1) cells, either the whole culture or a sorted fraction (not recorded which). This TCR derives from a human donor in good health. The CDR3 loop is CASRHTGELFF. The CDR3 nucleotides are TGTGCCAGCAGGCACACCGGGGAGCTGTTTTTT.